The 12 T cell receptor beta chains in this list originate from one sample, sequenced in a study of T-cell reconstitution after alpha-beta-depleted transplantation in children listed by TCRdb under 2016. Library prep was done by PCR. Sequencer: Illumina HiSeq 2500. TCR library preparation used molecular barcoding, with unique molecular identifiers applied to normalize quantification of the TCRbeta repertoire. Using fastp trimming at Q25 and MiXCR clonotype assembly, TCRdb reanalyzed the public sequencing data and kept in-frame beta chains. For every CDR3 protein sequence, its rows merge into one entry that carries the most common genes and DNA. The sample contains around 300,000 distinct CDR3 sequences, approximately 10% of them found a single time. Together, the top ten hold about 25% of the sample. The treatment or condition label here, explained by the study, means: allogeneic hematopoietic cell transplantation with graft depleted of TCRalphabeta T cells and CD19 B cells.

The sequencing used peripheral blood, collected 180 days after TCRalphabeta/CD19-depleted stem cell transplant. Receptor source: a male patient aged 2 to 10 who had a stem cell transplant for chronic granulomatous disease, so the T cells may come from the graft donor.

This clonotype has a count of ten or more. The chain has TRBV4-2 and TRBJ1-2; tentative D call: TRBD1 (5 bases). The CDR3 is 15 amino acids. Trimming pared 0 bases from V and 8 bases from J, leaving 16 bases between. Germline CDR1 is LGHNA and CDR2 is YNFKEQ. CDR3 loop: CASSQDRTGPGGYTF. DNA for the CDR3: TGTGCCAGCAGCCAAGATAGAACAGGTCCGGGGGGCTACACCTTC.

This clonotype was recorded at least ten times. The rearrangement uses TRBV20-1 and TRBJ2-1; 12 bases map to TRBD2. Trimming at V came to 1 base and at J to 3 bases, leaving 4 bases not matched to a gene. In germline, CDR1 is DFQATT, CDR2 SNEGSKA (reference sequence). This CDR3 is built from 16 residues. The CDR3 protein is CSARGLAGVSYNEQFF. CDR3 nucleotides: TGCAGTGCTAGAGGACTAGCGGGAGTCAGCTACAATGAGCAGTTCTTC.

This clonotype was recorded at least ten times. The chain has TRBV5-1 and TRBJ2-1, with a weak D call TRBD2 (6 bases). The length of the CDR3 is 16 residues. V lost 0 bases and J lost 9, with 19 bases in between. The germline gives CDR1 SGHRS, CDR2 YFSETQ. The CDR3 DNA reads TGCGCCAGCAGCTTGGAGGGATCCCCTCTGGGGGGTGAGCAGTTCTTC. Protein: CASSLEGSPLGGEQFF.

This clonotype came up many times. The V call is TRBV12-3 or TRBV12-4, the J call TRBJ2-7, with D perhaps TRBD1 or TRBD2 (6 bases each). The CDR3 contains 13 residues. With 7 bases removed from V and 7 bases from J, the gap between germline ends came to 17 bases. The CDR3 DNA is TGTGCCAGCAACCTTAGGGGGGTTGGGGAGCAGTACTTC. Its translation: CASNLRGVGEQYF.

This clonotype has at least ten counts. The chain uses TRBV24-1 and TRBJ1-1; D uncertain. Trimming removed 3 bases at V and 7 bases at J, with 8 bases between. In germline, CDR1 is KGHDR, CDR2 SFDVKD. The CDR3 consists of 12 residues. Here the CDR3 reads CATSDRRNEAFF. CDR3 bases: TGTGCCACCAGTGATCGGAGGAATGAAGCTTTCTTT.

This clonotype was counted ten times or more. The chain joins TRBV15 to TRBJ2-1; tentative D call: TRBD2 (5 bases). The CDR3 has 19 amino acids. CDR1 is LNHNV, CDR2 YYDKDF, per germline (reference sequence). V lost 0 bases and J lost 0, with 18 bases in between. The CDR3 nucleotides are TGTGCCACCAGCAGAGATTTTGTTCAAGCGGCTAGCTCCTACAATGAGCAGTTCTTC. Its translation is CATSRDFVQAASSYNEQFF.

This clonotype was recorded at least ten times. The genes are TRBV18 and TRBJ2-1; possibly TRBD2 for D (6 bases). The V end lost 4 bases, the J end lost 4 bases, and 11 bases lay between the germline ends. CDR1 and CDR2 (germline): KGHSH, LQKENI. The CDR3 is made up of 14 amino acids. CDR3: CASSRRESYNEQFF. The CDR3 region has the DNA TGTGCCAGCTCACGCCGGGAGTCGTACAATGAGCAGTTCTTC.

At least ten counts were recorded for this clonotype. The chain employs TRBV11-1 and TRBJ2-1; TRBD1 agrees at 11 bases. V trimming: 5 bases; J trimming: 5 bases; junction bases outside the gene matches: 17. The CDR3 length is 19 residues. Germline loops: CDR1 SGHAT, CDR2 FQDESV (reference sequence). The CDR3 protein is CASSVTGTGGLAGHNEQFF. The CDR3 coding sequence is TGTGCCAGCAGCGTAACCGGGACAGGGGGTCTGGCGGGGCACAATGAGCAGTTCTTC.

This clonotype was recorded many times. This chain links TRBV7-6 with TRBJ2-1; 11 positions agree with TRBD1. The CDR3 spans 15 residues. Per germline, CDR1 SGHVS and CDR2 FNYEAQ. Trimming took 4 bases from V and 8 from J; bases not matched to a gene: 7. The CDR3 loop is CASSSGQGAIDEQFF. For the CDR3, the DNA is TGTGCCAGCAGCTCTGGACAGGGGGCGATCGATGAGCAGTTCTTC.

With respect to this clonotype: This could be a read error, since a much larger clone is one nucleotide away. The chain couples TRBV12-3 or TRBV12-4 to TRBJ2-7, with 12 bases lining up with TRBD1. The CDR3 spans 16 residues. Here the CDR3 DNA reads TGTGCCAGCAGTTTAGCCCTGGGACAGGGGGCCTACGATCAGTACTTC. Translating it yields CASSLALGQGAYDQYF.

This clonotype appeared many times. The chain joins TRBV6-1 to TRBJ2-5, with D possibly matching TRBD2 (7 bases). Trimming removed 6 bases at V and 4 bases at J, with 18 bases between. This CDR3 has 15 amino acids. Germline values: CDR1 MNHNS, CDR2 SASEGT. The CDR3 sequence is CASRRGDPGGETQYF. In nucleotides, the CDR3 is TGTGCCAGCAGAAGGGGGGACCCGGGGGGAGAGACCCAGTACTTC.

This clonotype was seen many times. The J gene is TRBJ2-3, the V gene TRBV7-8; 8 positions match TRBD1. V dropped 0 bases and J dropped 0; count of bases not matched to a gene: 8. Germline V gene lookup returns CDR1 SGHVS and CDR2 FQNEAQ. This CDR3 contains 18 residues. CDR3 region: CASSLATGEGSSTDTQYF. The CDR3 DNA reads as TGTGCCAGCAGCTTAGCGACAGGGGAAGGGAGTAGCACAGATACGCAGTATTTT.